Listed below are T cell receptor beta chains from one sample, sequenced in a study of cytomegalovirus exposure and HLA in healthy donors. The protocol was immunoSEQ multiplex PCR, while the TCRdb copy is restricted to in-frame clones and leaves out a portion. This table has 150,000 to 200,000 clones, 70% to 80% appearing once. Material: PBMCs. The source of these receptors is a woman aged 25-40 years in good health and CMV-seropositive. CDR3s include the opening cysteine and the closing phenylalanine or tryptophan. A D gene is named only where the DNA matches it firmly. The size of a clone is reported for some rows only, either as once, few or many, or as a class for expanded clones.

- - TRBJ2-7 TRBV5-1 CASSPTGTYEQYF TGCGCCAGCAGTCCGACAGGAACCTACGAGCAGTACTTC
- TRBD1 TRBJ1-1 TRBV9 CASSVLQGVDTEAFF TGTGCCAGCAGCGTTTTACAGGGGGTGGACACTGAAGCTTTCTTT
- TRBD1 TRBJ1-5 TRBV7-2 CASSLAGQGAYNQPQHF TGTGCCAGCAGCTTAGCCGGACAGGGGGCTTACAATCAGCCCCAGCATTTT
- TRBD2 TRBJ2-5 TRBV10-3 CASAGDEETQYF TGTGCCTCTGCGGGGGACGAAGAGACCCAGTACTTC
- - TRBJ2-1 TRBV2 CASSQTSAPYNEQFF TGTGCCAGCAGTCAAACTAGTGCGCCTTACAATGAGCAGTTCTTC
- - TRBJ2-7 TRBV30 CAWSRQGFYEQYF TGTGCCTGGAGTCGGCAGGGTTTCTACGAGCAGTACTTC
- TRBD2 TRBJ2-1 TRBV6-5 CASSYFSGGAYNEQFF TGTGCCAGCAGTTATTTTTCGGGGGGGGCCTACAATGAGCAGTTCTTC
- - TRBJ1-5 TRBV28 CASSSPPGGASNQPQHF TGTGCCAGCAGTTCCCCCCCTGGGGGGGCAAGCAATCAGCCCCAGCATTTT
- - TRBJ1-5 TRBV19 CASSIVSQPQHF TGTGCCAGTAGTATAGTTTCGCAGCCCCAGCATTTT
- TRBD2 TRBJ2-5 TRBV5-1 CASSLAPSGGEETQYF TGCGCCAGCAGCTTGGCCCCTAGCGGGGGGGAAGAGACCCAGTACTTC
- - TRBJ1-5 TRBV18 CASSPIASTAVQPQHF TGTGCCAGCTCACCGATAGCGTCCACGGCGGTTCAGCCCCAGCATTTT
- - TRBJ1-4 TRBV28 CASSSPRQGSEKLFF TGTGCCAGCAGTTCCCCGAGGCAGGGTAGTGAAAAACTGTTTTTT
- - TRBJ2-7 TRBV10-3 CAIRGGQWDEQYF TGTGCCATCAGGGGGGGACAGTGGGACGAGCAGTACTTC
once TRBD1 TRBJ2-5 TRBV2 CASMRGRETQYF TGTGCCAGCATGAGGGGGCGGGAGACCCAGTACTTC
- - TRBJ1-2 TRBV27 CASSLKARGGGYTF TGTGCCAGCAGTTTAAAAGCCCGCGGAGGAGGCTACACCTTC
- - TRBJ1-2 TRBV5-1 CASSLGQGDYGYTF TGCGCCAGCAGCTTGGGGCAGGGCGACTATGGCTACACCTTC
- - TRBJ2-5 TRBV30 CAWSVRRGETQYF TGTGCCTGGAGTGTACGTCGGGGAGAGACCCAGTACTTC
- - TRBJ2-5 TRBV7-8 CASSRMTSMAQETQYF TGTGCCAGCAGCCGGATGACTAGTATGGCACAAGAGACCCAGTACTTC